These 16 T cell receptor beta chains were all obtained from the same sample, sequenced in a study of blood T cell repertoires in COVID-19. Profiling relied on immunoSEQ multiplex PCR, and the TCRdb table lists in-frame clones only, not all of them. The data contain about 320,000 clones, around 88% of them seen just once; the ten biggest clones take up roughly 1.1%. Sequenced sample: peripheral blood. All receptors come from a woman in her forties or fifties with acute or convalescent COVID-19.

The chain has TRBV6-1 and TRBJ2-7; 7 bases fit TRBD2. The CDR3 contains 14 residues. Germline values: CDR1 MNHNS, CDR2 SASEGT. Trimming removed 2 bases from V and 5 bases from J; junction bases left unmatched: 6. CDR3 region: CASSETSGADEQYV. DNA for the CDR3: TGTGCCAGCAGTGAAACAAGCGGGGCGGACGAGCAGTACGTC.

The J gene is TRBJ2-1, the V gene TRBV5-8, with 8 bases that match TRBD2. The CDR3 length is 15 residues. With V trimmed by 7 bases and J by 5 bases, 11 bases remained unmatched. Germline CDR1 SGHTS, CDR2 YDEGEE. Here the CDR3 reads CASPSFSGNDNEQFF. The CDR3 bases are TGTGCCAGCCCGTCATTTAGCGGGAACGACAATGAGCAGTTCTTC.

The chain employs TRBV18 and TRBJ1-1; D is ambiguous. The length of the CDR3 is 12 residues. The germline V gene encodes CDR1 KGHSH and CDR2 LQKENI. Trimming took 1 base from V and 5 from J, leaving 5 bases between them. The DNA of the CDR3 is TGTGCCAGCTCACCACTCGGGACTGAAGCTTTCTTT. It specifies CASSPLGTEAFF.

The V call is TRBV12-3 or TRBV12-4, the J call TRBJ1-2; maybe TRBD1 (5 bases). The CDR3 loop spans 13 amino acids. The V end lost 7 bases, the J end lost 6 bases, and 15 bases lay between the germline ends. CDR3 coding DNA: TGTGCCAGCACCTTGACAGTGACGGATGGCTACACCTTC. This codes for CASTLTVTDGYTF.

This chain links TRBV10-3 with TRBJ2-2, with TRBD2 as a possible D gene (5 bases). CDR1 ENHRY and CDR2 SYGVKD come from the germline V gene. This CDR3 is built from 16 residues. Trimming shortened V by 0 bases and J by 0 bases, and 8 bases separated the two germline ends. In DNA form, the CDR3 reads TGTGCCATCAGTGAGTCCGCCGGGACGAACACCGGGGAGCTGTTTTTT. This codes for CAISESAGTNTGELFF.

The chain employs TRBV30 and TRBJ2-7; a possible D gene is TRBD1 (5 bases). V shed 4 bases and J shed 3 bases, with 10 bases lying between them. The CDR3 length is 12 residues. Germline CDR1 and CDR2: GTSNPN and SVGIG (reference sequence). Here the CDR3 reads CAWTGYNYEQYF. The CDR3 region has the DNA TGTGCCTGGACAGGGTACAACTACGAGCAGTACTTC.

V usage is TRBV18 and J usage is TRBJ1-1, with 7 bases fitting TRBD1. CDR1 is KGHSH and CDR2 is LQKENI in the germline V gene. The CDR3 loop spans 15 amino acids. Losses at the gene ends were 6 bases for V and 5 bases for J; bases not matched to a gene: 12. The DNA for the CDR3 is TGTGCCAGCTCGCCAATAAGTCAGGGGGGAACTGAAGCTTTCTTT. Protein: CASSPISQGGTEAFF.

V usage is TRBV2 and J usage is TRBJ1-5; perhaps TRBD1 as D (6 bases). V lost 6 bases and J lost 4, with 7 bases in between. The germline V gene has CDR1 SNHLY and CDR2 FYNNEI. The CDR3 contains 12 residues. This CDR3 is CASRDRNQPQHF. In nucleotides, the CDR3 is TGTGCCAGCAGAGACAGGAATCAGCCCCAGCATTTT. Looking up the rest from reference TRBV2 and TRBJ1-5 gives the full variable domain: EPEVTQTPSHQVTQMGQEVILRCVPISNHLYFYWYRQILGQKVEFLVSFYNNEISEKSEIFDDQFSVERPDGSNFTLKIRSTKLEDSAMYFCASRDRNQPQHFGDGTRLSIL.

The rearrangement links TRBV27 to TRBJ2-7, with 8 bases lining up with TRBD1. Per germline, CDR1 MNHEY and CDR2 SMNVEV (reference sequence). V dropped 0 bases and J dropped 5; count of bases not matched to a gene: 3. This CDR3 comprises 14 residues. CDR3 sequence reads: CASSLSRTGNEQYV. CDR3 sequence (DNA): TGTGCCAGCAGTTTATCGAGGACAGGGAACGAGCAGTACGTC.

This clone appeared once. CDR3 loop: CSARDNGYTF. The CDR3 region has the DNA TGCAGTGCTAGAGATAATGGCTACACCTTC. The gene calls are TRBV20-1 and TRBJ1-2; no definite D call. Trimming shortened V by 0 bases and J by 6 bases, and 2 bases separated the two germline ends. Germline V gene sequence: CDR1 DFQATT, CDR2 SNEGSKA (reference sequence). This CDR3 is built from 10 residues.

CDR3 region: CASSQGGPGGLYSNQPQHF. The CDR3 bases are TGTGCCAGCAGCCAAGGTGGTCCAGGGGGTCTCTATAGCAATCAGCCCCAGCATTTT. The chain couples TRBV3-1 (or the pseudogene TRBV3-2) to TRBJ1-5, with TRBD1 matching over 7 bases. The CDR3 is made up of 19 amino acids. V was pared by 1 base and J by 0 bases, with 12 bases of the junction left unmatched. The germline gives CDR1 LGHDT, CDR2 YNNKEL (reference sequence).

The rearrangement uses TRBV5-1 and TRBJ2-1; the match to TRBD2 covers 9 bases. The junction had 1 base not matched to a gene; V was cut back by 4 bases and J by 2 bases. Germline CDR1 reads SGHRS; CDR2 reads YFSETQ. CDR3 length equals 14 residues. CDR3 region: CASSPSGTYNEQFF. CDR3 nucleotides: TGCGCCAGCAGCCCTAGCGGGACCTACAATGAGCAGTTCTTC.

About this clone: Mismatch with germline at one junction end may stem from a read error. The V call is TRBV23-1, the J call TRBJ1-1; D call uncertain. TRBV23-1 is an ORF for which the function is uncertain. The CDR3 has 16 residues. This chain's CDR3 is CASSQSDRRWRTEVFF. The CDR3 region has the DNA TGCGCCAGCAGTCAATCAGACCGCCGTTGGAGGACTGAAGTTTTCTTT.

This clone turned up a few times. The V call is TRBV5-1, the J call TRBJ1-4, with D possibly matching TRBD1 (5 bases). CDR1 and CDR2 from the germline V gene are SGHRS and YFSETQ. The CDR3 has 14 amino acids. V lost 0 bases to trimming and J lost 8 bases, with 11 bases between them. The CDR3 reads CASSLVGGNEKLFF. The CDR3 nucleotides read TGCGCCAGCAGCTTGGTGGGGGGTAACGAAAAACTGTTTTTT.

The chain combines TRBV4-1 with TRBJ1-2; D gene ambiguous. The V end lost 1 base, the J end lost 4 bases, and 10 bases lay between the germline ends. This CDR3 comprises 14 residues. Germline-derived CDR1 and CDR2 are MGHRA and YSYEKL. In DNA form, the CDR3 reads TGCGCCAGCAGCCAAGGCACTGCAGGCTATGGCTACACCTTC. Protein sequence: CASSQGTAGYGYTF.

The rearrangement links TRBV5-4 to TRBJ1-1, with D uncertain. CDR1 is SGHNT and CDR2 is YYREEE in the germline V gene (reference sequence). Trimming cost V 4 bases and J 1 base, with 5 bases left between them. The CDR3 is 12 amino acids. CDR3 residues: CASSPRNTEAFF. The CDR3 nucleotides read TGTGCCAGCAGCCCCAGGAACACTGAAGCTTTCTTT.